Listed below are T cell receptor beta chains from one sample, sequenced in a study of T cells in Graves' hyperthyroidism and ophthalmopathy. TCRdb re-derived calls from the multiplex PCR reads in MiXCR, one entry per CDR3 protein. The sample yields around 600,000 distinct CDR3 sequences, 14% seen once. The sample comprised blood. Source of these receptors: a woman aged 18-35 years with Graves' ophthalmopathy. Each CDR3 is given with its conserved first and last residue. A D gene is named only where the DNA matches it firmly. Some rows have no size entry. The others give once, few or many, or a class for an expanded clone.

V gene	J gene	CDR3 length	clone size	D gene	CDR3 protein	CDR3 DNA
TRBV27	TRBJ2-7	16	many	TRBD2	CASSTGLAGDVGEQYF	TGTGCCAGCAGTACGGGACTAGCGGGAGATGTTGGGGAGCAGTACTTC
TRBV5-1	TRBJ2-1	17	many	TRBD2	CASSPEIGTSGSNEQFF	TGCGCCAGCAGCCCCGAGATAGGGACTAGCGGGAGTAATGAGCAGTTCTTC
TRBV18	TRBJ1-1	16	many	TRBD1	CASSPLSGQGGTEAFF	TGTGCCAGCTCACCATTGTCGGGACAGGGAGGCACTGAAGCTTTCTTT
TRBV19	TRBJ1-6	13	few	-	CASRGVGNSPLHF	TGTGCCAGTAGGGGGGTTGGTAATTCACCCCTCCACTTT
TRBV19	TRBJ2-6	16	-	-	CASSKFHSSGANVLTF	TGTGCCAGTAGTAAGTTCCACAGCTCTGGGGCCAACGTCCTGACTTTC
TRBV27	TRBJ2-2	16	many	-	CASSFSLGTPTGELFF	TGTGCCAGCAGTTTTTCTCTGGGTACCCCTACCGGGGAGCTGTTTTTT
TRBV30	TRBJ1-2	13	many	-	CAWSSDLSTGYTF	TGTGCCTGGAGTTCGGACCTCTCGACTGGCTACACCTTC
TRBV7-2	TRBJ1-5	14	few	-	CASSVKGVNQPQHF	TGTGCCAGCAGCGTTAAGGGGGTTAATCAGCCCCAGCATTTT
TRBV12-3/TRBV12-4	TRBJ1-5	15	many	-	CASSPLGALNQPQHF	TGTGCCAGCAGTCCCCTCGGGGCCCTCAATCAGCCCCAGCATTTT
TRBV6-1	TRBJ2-7	16	-	TRBD1	CASSLSDRLISYEQYF	TGTGCCAGCAGTTTATCGGACAGGCTCATATCCTACGAGCAGTACTTC
TRBV7-8	TRBJ1-1	14	many	-	CASSLDRGVAEAFF	TGTGCCAGCAGCTTAGACCGGGGGGTGGCTGAAGCTTTCTTT
TRBV14	TRBJ2-1	16	few	TRBD2	CASSQVLAGVSNEQFF	TGTGCCAGCAGCCAAGTACTAGCGGGAGTGAGCAATGAGCAGTTCTTC
TRBV12-3/TRBV12-4	TRBJ2-5	17	-	TRBD2	CASTAGTSGPRQETQYF	TGTGCCAGCACGGCCGGGACTAGCGGGCCACGCCAAGAGACCCAGTACTTC
TRBV4-2	TRBJ2-1	14	few	-	CASSQAQEADEQFF	TGTGCCAGCAGCCAAGCGCAAGAGGCAGATGAGCAGTTCTTC
TRBV9	TRBJ2-3	17	-	TRBD2	CASSVGGLGSVTDTQYF	TGTGCCAGCAGCGTAGGGGGACTAGGCAGTGTAACAGATACGCAGTATTTT
TRBV7-9	TRBJ2-7	15	many	-	CASSSKNRDTYEQYF	TGTGCCAGCAGCTCGAAAAACAGGGATACCTACGAGCAGTACTTC
TRBV3-1	TRBJ1-1	14	many	-	CASSLAGASTEAFF	TGTGCCAGCAGCCTAGCGGGAGCGAGCACTGAAGCTTTCTTT
TRBV3-1	TRBJ1-6	13	many	-	CASSVEWGSPLHF	TGTGCCAGCAGTGTCGAATGGGGCTCACCCCTCCACTTT
TRBV2	TRBJ1-4	14	many	-	CASRAHGLNEKLFF	TGTGCCAGCAGGGCACACGGGCTGAATGAAAAACTGTTTTTT
TRBV10-3	TRBJ2-1	13	few	-	CAIMASSYNEQFF	TGTGCCATCATGGCGAGCTCCTACAATGAGCAGTTCTTC
TRBV27	TRBJ1-1	14	many	-	CASSLSRTASEAFF	TGTGCCAGCAGTTTATCGCGGACAGCAAGTGAAGCTTTCTTT
TRBV6-1	TRBJ1-3	16	-	TRBD1	CASRKQQGASGNTIYF	TGTGCCAGCAGAAAGCAACAGGGGGCGAGTGGAAACACCATATATTTT
TRBV18	TRBJ1-4	14	-	-	CASSPPGWNEKLFF	TGTGCCAGCTCACCACCGGGCTGGAATGAAAAACTGTTTTTT
TRBV20-1	TRBJ2-7	18	many	TRBD2	CSAREVGTSGRGKAEQYF	TGCAGTGCTAGAGAAGTTGGGACTAGCGGGAGGGGAAAAGCCGAGCAGTACTTC
TRBV6-1	TRBJ1-1	13	-	-	CASRDSGNTEASF	TGTGCCAGCAGGGACAGCGGGAACACTGAAGCTTCCTTT
TRBV13	TRBJ2-3	9	few	-	CASSSPQYF	TGTGCCAGCAGCTCCCCCCAGTATTTT